This T cell receptor (beta chain) was identified during a study of beta chain features in type 1 diabetes. Germline V gene sequence: CDR1 SSHAT, CDR2 FNYEAQ (reference sequence). The trim removed 5 bases at V and 7 bases at J, leaving 10 bases unmatched. CDR3 length: 14 amino acids. Isolated RNA was reverse transcribed in full, so expressed TCRB transcripts were sequenced. The table came from immunoSEQ multiplex PCR; TCRdb's copy has only in-frame clones and leaves some out. The sample lists about 620,000 clones, roughly a sixth occurring once. The source material was naive CD4+ T cells from blood. The chain employs TRBV7-7 and TRBJ1-1, with 7 bases aligning to TRBD1. This receptor was obtained from a man younger than 35 in good health. The CDR3 loop is CASSPNSGGGEAFF. CDR3 coding DNA: TGTGCCAGCAGCCCAAACTCAGGGGGAGGTGAAGCTTTCTTT. Drawing the rest from reference TRBV7-7 and TRBJ1-1, the complete variable domain is GAGVSQSPRYKVTKRGQDVTLRCDPISSHATLYWYQQALGQGPEFLTYFNYEAQPDKSGLPSDRFSAERPEGSISTLTIQRTEQRDSAMYRCASSPNSGGGEAFFGQGTRLTVV.